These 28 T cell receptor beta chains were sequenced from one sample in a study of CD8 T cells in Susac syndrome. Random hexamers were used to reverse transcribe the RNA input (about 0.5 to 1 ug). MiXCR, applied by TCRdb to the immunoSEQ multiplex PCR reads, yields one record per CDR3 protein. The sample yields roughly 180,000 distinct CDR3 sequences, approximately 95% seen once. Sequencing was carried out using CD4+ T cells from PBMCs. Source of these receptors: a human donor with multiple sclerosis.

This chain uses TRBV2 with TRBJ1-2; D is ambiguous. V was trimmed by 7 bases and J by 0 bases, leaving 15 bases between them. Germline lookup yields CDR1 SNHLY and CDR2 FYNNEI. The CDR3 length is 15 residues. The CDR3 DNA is TGTGCCAGCACCCCTCGGCCCATCGCTAACTATGGCTACACCTTC. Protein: CASTPRPIANYGYTF.

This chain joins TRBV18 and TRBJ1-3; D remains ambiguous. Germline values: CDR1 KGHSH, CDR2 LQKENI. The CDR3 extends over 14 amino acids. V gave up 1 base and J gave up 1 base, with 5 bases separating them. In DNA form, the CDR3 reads TGTGCCAGCTCACCACTGGAATCTGGAAACACCATATATTTT. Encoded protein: CASSPLESGNTIYF.

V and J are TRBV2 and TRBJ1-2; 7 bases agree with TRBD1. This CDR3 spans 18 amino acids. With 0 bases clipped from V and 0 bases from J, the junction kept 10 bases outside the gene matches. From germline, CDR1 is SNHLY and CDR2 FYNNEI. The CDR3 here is CASSEASTGRKPNYGYTF. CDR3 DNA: TGTGCCAGCAGTGAAGCGTCGACAGGGAGGAAGCCTAACTATGGCTACACCTTC.

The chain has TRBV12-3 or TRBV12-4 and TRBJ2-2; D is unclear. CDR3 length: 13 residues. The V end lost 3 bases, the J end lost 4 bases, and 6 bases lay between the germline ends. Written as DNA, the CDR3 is TGTGCCAGCAGTTTCTGGGTCACCGGGGAGCTGTTTTTT. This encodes CASSFWVTGELFF.

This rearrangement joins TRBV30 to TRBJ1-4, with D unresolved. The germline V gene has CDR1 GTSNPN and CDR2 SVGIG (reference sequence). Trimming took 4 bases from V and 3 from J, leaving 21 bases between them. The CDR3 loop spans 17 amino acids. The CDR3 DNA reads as TGTGCCTGGACCACTCCCCAGAGTTGGAGCTCTAATGAAAAACTGTTTTTT. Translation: CAWTTPQSWSSNEKLFF.

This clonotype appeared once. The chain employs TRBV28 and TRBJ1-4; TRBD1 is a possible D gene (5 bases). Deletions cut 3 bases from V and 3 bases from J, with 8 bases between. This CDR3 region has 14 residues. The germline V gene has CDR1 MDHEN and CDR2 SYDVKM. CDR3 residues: CASSFAGPNEKLFF. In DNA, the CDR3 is TGTGCCAGCAGTTTTGCAGGGCCTAATGAAAAACTGTTTTTT.

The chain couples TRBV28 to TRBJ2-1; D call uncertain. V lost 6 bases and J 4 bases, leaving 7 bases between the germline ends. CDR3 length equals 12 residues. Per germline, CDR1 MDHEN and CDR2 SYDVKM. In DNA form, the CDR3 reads TGTGCCAGCAGAGGCCGGTACAATGAGCAGTTCTTC. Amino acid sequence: CASRGRYNEQFF. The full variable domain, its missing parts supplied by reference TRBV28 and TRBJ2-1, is DVKVTQSSRYLVKRTGEKVFLECVQDMDHENMFWYRQDPGLGLRLIYFSYDVKMKEKGDIPEGYSVSREKKERFSLILESASTNQTSMYLCASRGRYNEQFFGPGTRLTVL.

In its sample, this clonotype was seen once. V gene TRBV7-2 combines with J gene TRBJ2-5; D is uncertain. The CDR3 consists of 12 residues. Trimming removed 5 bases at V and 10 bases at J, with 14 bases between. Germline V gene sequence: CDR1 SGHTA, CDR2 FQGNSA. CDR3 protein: CASSPQSAFQYF. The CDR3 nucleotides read TGTGCCAGCAGCCCCCAATCGGCCTTCCAGTACTTC. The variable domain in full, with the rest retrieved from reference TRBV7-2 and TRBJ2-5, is GAGVSQSPSNKVTEKGKDVELRCDPISGHTALYWYRQSLGQGLEFLIYFQGNSAPDKSGLPSDRFSAERTGGSVSTLTIQRTQQEDSAVYLCASSPQSAFQYFGPGTRLLVL.

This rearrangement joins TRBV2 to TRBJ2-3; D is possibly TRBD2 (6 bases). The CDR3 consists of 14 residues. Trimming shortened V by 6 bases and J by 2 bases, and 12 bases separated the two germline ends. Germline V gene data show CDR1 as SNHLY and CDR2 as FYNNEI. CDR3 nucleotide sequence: TGTGCCAGCAGCGGGAGAAGGCCCACAGATACGCAGTATTTT. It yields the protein CASSGRRPTDTQYF.

The CDR3 is CASSYSTGPTKNIQYF. The CDR3 coding sequence is TGTGCCAGCAGTTACTCTACAGGACCAACCAAAAACATTCAGTACTTC. This chain links TRBV6-5 with TRBJ2-4, with D possibly TRBD1 on 5 matching bases. The germline CDR1 and CDR2 sequences are MNHEY and SVGAGI. The CDR3 sequence is 16 residues long. V shed 0 bases and J shed 2 bases, with 11 bases lying between them.

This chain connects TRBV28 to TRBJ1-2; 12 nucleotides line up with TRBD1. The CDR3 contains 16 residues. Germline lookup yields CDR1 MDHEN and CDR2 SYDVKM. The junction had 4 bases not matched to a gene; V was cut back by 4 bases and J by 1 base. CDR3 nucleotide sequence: TGTGCCAGCAGTTCCGGGACAGGGGGCTTTAACTATGGCTACACCTTC. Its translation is CASSSGTGGFNYGYTF.

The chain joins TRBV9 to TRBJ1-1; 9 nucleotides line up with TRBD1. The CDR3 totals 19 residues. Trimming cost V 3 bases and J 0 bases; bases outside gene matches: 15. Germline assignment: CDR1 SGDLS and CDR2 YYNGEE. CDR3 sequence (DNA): TGTGCCAGCAGCGCCCTTTTACCTGGGACAGGGAAGATGAACACTGAAGCTTTCTTT. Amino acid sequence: CASSALLPGTGKMNTEAFF.

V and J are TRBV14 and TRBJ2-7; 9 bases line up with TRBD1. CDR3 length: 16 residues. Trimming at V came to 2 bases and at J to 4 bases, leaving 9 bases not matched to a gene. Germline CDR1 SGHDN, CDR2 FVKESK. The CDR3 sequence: CASSQLGTGSGYEQYF. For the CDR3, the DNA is TGTGCCAGCAGCCAACTTGGGACAGGGTCGGGATACGAGCAGTACTTC.

The CDR3: CASSKDRGSQETQYF. DNA for the CDR3: TGTGCCAGCAGCAAAGACAGGGGATCCCAAGAGACCCAGTACTTC. V gene TRBV9 combines with J gene TRBJ2-5; TRBD1 matches 8 bases. Germline V gene data show CDR1 as SGDLS and CDR2 as YYNGEE. This CDR3 comprises 15 residues. Trimming cost V 4 bases and J 1 base; bases outside gene matches: 6.

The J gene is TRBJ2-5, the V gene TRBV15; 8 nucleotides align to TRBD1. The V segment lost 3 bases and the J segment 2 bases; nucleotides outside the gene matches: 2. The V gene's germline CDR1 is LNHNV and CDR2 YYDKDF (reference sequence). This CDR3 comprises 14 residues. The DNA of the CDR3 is TGTGCCACCAGCAGCCGACAGGGGCAAGAGACCCAGTACTTC. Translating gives CATSSRQGQETQYF.

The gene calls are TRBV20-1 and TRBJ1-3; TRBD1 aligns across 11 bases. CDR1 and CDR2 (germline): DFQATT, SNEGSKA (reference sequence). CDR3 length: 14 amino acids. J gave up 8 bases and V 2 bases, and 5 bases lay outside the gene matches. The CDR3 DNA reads TGCAGTGCTAGACCCGGGACAGGGGGATACACCATATATTTT. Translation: CSARPGTGGYTIYF.

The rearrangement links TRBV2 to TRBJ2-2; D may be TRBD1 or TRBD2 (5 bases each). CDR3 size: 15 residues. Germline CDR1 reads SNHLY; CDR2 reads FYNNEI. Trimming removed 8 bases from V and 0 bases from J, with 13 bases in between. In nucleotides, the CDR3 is TGTGCCAGCGGGGTGGGACCAGCGAACACCGGGGAGCTGTTTTTT. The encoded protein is CASGVGPANTGELFF.

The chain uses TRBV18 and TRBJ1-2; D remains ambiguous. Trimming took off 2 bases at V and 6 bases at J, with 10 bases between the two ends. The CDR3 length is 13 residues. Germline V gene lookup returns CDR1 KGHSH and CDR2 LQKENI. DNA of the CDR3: TGTGCCAGCTCACCATCCTCCGCAGATGGCTACACCTTC. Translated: CASSPSSADGYTF.

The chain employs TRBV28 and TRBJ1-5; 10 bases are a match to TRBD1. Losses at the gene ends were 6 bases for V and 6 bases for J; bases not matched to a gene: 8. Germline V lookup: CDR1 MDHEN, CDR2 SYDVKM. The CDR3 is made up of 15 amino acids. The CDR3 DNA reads TGTGCCAGCAGCCCCAGACAGGGGGCGATTCAGCCCCAGCATTTT. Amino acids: CASSPRQGAIQPQHF.

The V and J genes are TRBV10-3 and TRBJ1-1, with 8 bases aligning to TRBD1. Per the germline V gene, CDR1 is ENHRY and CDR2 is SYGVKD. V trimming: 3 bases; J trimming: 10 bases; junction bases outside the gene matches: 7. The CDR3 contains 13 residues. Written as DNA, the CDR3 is TGTGCCATCAGTGAACCGGACAGGGAGGCAGCTTTCTTT. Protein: CAISEPDREAAFF.

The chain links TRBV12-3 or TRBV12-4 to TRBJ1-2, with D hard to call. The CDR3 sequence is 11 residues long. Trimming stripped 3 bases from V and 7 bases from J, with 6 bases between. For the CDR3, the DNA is TGTGCCAGCAGTTTCGGGAGTGGCTACACCTTC. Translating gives CASSFGSGYTF.

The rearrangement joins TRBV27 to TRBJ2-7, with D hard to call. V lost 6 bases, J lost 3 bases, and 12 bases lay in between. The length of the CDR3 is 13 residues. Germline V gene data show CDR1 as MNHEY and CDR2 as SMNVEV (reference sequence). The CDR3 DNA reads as TGTGCCAGCAGCTTACAGTGGGGCTACGAGCAGTACTTC. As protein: CASSLQWGYEQYF.

The CDR3 nucleotides are TGTGCCAGCACCAACCTAGGAGGTCCAGGTACCTACGAGCAGTACTTC. This encodes CASTNLGGPGTYEQYF. The J gene is TRBJ2-7, the V gene TRBV6-1, with D tentatively TRBD2 (5 bases). Germline V CDR1 and CDR2: MNHNS, SASEGT. This CDR3 comprises 16 residues. Trimming removed 7 bases from V and 2 bases from J, with 21 bases in between.

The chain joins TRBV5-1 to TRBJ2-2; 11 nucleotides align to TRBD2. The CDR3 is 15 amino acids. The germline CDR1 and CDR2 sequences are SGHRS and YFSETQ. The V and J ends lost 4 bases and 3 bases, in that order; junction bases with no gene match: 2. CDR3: CASSPGLADTGELFF. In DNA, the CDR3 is TGCGCCAGCAGCCCGGGACTAGCGGACACCGGGGAGCTGTTTTTT.

CDR3 protein: CASSSALSSGANVLTF. The DNA of the CDR3 is TGTGCCAGCAGCTCGGCCCTGAGCTCTGGGGCCAACGTCCTGACTTTC. The genes are TRBV5-6 and TRBJ2-6; D ambiguous. V was clipped by 3 bases and J by 0 bases, with 10 bases between them. The germline V gene has CDR1 SGHDT and CDR2 YYEEEE. This CDR3 has 16 amino acids.

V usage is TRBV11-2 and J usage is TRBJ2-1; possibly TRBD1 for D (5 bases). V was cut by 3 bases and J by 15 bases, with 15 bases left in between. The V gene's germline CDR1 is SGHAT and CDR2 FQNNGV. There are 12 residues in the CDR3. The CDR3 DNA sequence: TGTGCCAGCAGCTTGGAGTGGGGCCCCGGGTTCTTC. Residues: CASSLEWGPGFF.

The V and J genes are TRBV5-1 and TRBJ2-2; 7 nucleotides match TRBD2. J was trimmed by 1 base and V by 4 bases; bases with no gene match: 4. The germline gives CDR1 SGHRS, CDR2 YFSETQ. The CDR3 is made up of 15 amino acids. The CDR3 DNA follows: TGCGCCAGCAGCACGGGACTACAGAACACCGGGGAGCTGTTTTTT. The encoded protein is CASSTGLQNTGELFF.

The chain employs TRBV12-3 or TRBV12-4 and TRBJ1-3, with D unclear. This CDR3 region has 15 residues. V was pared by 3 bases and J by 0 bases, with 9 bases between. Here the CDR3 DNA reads TGTGCCAGCAGTTTCGGGATCTCCTCTGGAAACACCATATATTTT. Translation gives CASSFGISSGNTIYF.